This T cell receptor beta chain was retrieved from a study of blood T cell repertoires in COVID-19. The overall study: Acute-phase and convalescent COVID-19 samples originated in the United States, Italy and Spain. From T cells, B-cell-depleted T cells, or PBMCs came the material, which was cDNA or gDNA.

While infection was still active, Seattle patients were enrolled and then followed longitudinally. Trimming at V came to 5 bases and at J to 2 bases, leaving 13 bases not matched to a gene. The CDR3 contains 16 residues. CDR1 and CDR2 (germline): SGHRS, YFSETQ. In the authors' workflow: Reference gene primer amplification gave nucleated cell count estimates. Assay used: immunoSEQ multiplex PCR; TCRdb lists only in-frame clones, some missing. The D gene and trimming were derived from the DNA, and the V and J assignments and clone size from that table. The data contain 180,000 or so clones, 80% to 90% of them singletons.

Input material: peripheral blood. The chain employs TRBV5-1 and TRBJ2-7, with 7 bases fitting TRBD1. This sequence originates from a woman of 80 years or more with COVID-19, enrolled during active disease. This chain's CDR3 is CASREGAGSFPYEQYF. In DNA form, the CDR3 reads TGCGCCAGCAGAGAGGGGGCGGGTTCTTTTCCCTACGAGCAGTACTTC.